Listed below are T cell receptor beta chains from one sample, sequenced in a study of neurological immune-mediated disorders. TCRdb itself ran the 5' RACE reads through MiXCR, one entry per CDR3 protein. This repertoire shows under 25,000 distinct CDR3 sequences, approximately 2.5% found once; its top ten account for approximately 5%. The sample comprised PBMCs. Receptors originate from a woman in her late teens or twenties with multiple sclerosis. CDR3s include the opening cysteine and the closing phenylalanine or tryptophan. The D gene is left open where the match is weak. Rows may omit the clone size; those that give it use once, few, many or a size class.

V	size	J	D	DNA	CDR3
TRBV20-1	many	TRBJ2-1	.	TGCAGTGCTAGAGACGACAGGTTCAATGAGCAGTTCTTC	CSARDDRFNEQFF
TRBV5-1	many	TRBJ1-1	.	TGCGCCAGCAGCTCACACAGGGACACTGAAGCTTTCTTT	CASSSHRDTEAFF
TRBV12-3/TRBV12-4	many	TRBJ1-4	TRBD1	TGTGCCAGCACCAGGACAGGGAATGAAAAACTGTTTTTT	CASTRTGNEKLFF
TRBV5-1	many	TRBJ2-5	TRBD1	TGCGCCAGCAGAAGGGACAGCCAAGAGACCCAGTACTTC	CASRRDSQETQYF
TRBV7-2	medium-sized	TRBJ2-2	.	TGTGCCAGCAGCTTAGGTCTGGGGCAGGAGGGGGAGCTGTTTTTT	CASSLGLGQEGELFF
TRBV29-1	many	TRBJ2-5	TRBD1	TGCAGCGTTGAAAGGGACAGAAAAGAGACCCAGTACTTC	CSVERDRKETQYF
TRBV20-1	.	TRBJ2-3	.	TGCAGTGCTAGCGGGGCCGGCACAGATACGCAGTATTTT	CSASGAGTDTQYF
TRBV12-3/TRBV12-4	many	TRBJ1-1	TRBD1	TGTGCCAGCAGTCCTGGACAGGGAGGGACGACCACTGAAGCTTTCTTT	CASSPGQGGTTTEAFF
TRBV20-1	many	TRBJ2-7	.	TGCAGTGCTCTTGGGAGCTCCTACGAGCAGTACTTC	CSALGSSYEQYF
TRBV7-8	many	TRBJ2-1	.	TGTGCCAGCAGCTTAGGCTACAATGAGCAGTTCTTC	CASSLGYNEQFF
TRBV20-1	many	TRBJ2-3	TRBD1	TGCAGTGCTCGGACAGGGGGCGACGCAGATACGCAGTATTTT	CSARTGGDADTQYF
TRBV19	few	TRBJ2-1	.	TGTGCCAGTAGTACGACTGGAAATGAGCAGTTCTTC	CASSTTGNEQFF
TRBV25-1	medium-sized	TRBJ1-1	.	TGTGCCAGCAGCCGGGGGCTCCAAGCTTTCTTT	CASSRGLQAFF
TRBV7-8	many	TRBJ2-1	.	TGTGCCAGCAGCTTAGGTGAGCGACGCGGTGAGCAGTTCTTC	CASSLGERRGEQFF
TRBV6-5	many	TRBJ2-3	.	TGTGCCAGCAGTTACAACGACCGGGCGGCGCAGTATTTT	CASSYNDRAAQYF
TRBV20-1	few	TRBJ2-1	TRBD2	TGCAGTGCTCATACCCGTGGACTAGCGGGGGGCATCAATGAGCAGTTCTTC	CSAHTRGLAGGINEQFF
TRBV7-6	many	TRBJ2-1	.	TGTGCCAGCAGCGCTACTAGTTTCAATGAGCAGTTCTTC	CASSATSFNEQFF
TRBV2	many	TRBJ2-3	.	TGTGCCAGCCGGACGGCTATACGCACGCAGTATTTT	CASRTAIRTQYF
TRBV3-1	medium-sized	TRBJ1-4	TRBD1	TGTGCCAGCAGCCTCCAGGGGGCCGGACTGTTTTTT	CASSLQGAGLFF
TRBV5-1	.	TRBJ1-1	.	TGCGCCAGCAGCTTGGCGCCCATGAACACTGAAGCTTTCTTT	CASSLAPMNTEAFF
TRBV7-2	medium-sized	TRBJ2-1	TRBD2	TGTGCCAGTAGATCAATCCCTAGCGGCCTTTCGAATGAGCAGTTCTTC	CASRSIPSGLSNEQFF
TRBV28	many	TRBJ2-7	TRBD1	TGTGCCAGCAGTAGTACCGGGACAGGTTCCTACGAGCAGTACTTC	CASSSTGTGSYEQYF
TRBV11-2	few	TRBJ2-1	.	TGTGCCAGCAGCTCGGAGATCTACAATGAGCAGTTCTTC	CASSSEIYNEQFF
TRBV20-1	many	TRBJ1-2	TRBD1	TGCAGTGGCTCCCCCCGGACAGGGACCTATGGCTACACCTTC	CSGSPRTGTYGYTF
TRBV20-1	many	TRBJ1-1	.	TGCAGTGCTAGAGGTCCTCCAGCAACTGAAGCTTTCTTT	CSARGPPATEAFF
TRBV20-1	many	TRBJ2-2	TRBD2	TGCAGTGCTAGGGTGACTAGCGGGAACACCGGGGAGCTGTTTTTT	CSARVTSGNTGELFF
TRBV30	.	TRBJ1-1	.	TGTGCCTGGAGTGTAACGGGCGCTGAAGCTTTCTTT	CAWSVTGAEAFF
TRBV27	many	TRBJ1-2	.	TGTGCCAGCAGATCAAGACAGTCTAACTATGGCTACACCTTC	CASRSRQSNYGYTF
TRBV20-1	many	TRBJ2-3	TRBD2	TGCAGTGCTAGTAACGCGGGGGGCGAACCTAGCACAGATACGCAGTATTTT	CSASNAGGEPSTDTQYF
TRBV5-1	.	TRBJ2-5	.	TGCGCCAGCAGCTTGCCAACAGGTCCCCAAGAGACCCAGTACTTC	CASSLPTGPQETQYF
TRBV29-1	many	TRBJ2-1	.	TGCAGCGTTGTGGACGGGAGTTACAATGAGCAGTTCTTC	CSVVDGSYNEQFF
TRBV5-1	many	TRBJ1-2	.	TGCGCCAGCAGCTTTCAGACTTCATCTAACTATGGCTACACCTTC	CASSFQTSSNYGYTF
TRBV12-3/TRBV12-4	many	TRBJ2-7	.	TGTGCCAGCAGTTTAAACAGGGTAGACTACGAGCAGTACTTC	CASSLNRVDYEQYF
TRBV7-2	many	TRBJ2-7	TRBD2	TGTGCCAGCAGCTTAGGGAAGCCTAGCGGGGTATACGAGCAGTACTTC	CASSLGKPSGVYEQYF
TRBV7-8	many	TRBJ1-1	.	TGTGCCAGCAGCTTAGGCAGGGAGGGTATGAACACTGAAGCTTTCTTT	CASSLGREGMNTEAFF
TRBV3-1	many	TRBJ2-1	.	TGTGCCAGCAGCAGCAACCGGGACATCGACAATGAGCAGTTCTTC	CASSSNRDIDNEQFF
TRBV29-1	medium-sized	TRBJ1-2	TRBD1	TGCAGCGTTAAACAGGGGGCGCGCGGCTACACCTTC	CSVKQGARGYTF
TRBV20-1	many	TRBJ1-4	.	TGCAGTGTTCAGCGGAATAAAGGAGAAAAACTGTTTTTT	CSVQRNKGEKLFF
TRBV20-1	many	TRBJ1-1	.	TGCAGTGCCCCGACTCGGGACACTGAAGCTTTCTTT	CSAPTRDTEAFF
TRBV7-2	many	TRBJ1-5	TRBD1	TGTGCCAGCAGCTTAAAGGGAGGGGGCTTCTACAATCAGCCCCAGCATTTT	CASSLKGGGFYNQPQHF
TRBV6-5	many	TRBJ2-6	.	TGTGCCAGCAGTTACGGGACGGGGTACTCTGGGGCCAACGTCCTGACTTTC	CASSYGTGYSGANVLTF
TRBV14	many	TRBJ2-1	.	TGTGCCAGCAGCCAGGGCCCGGGATACAATGAGCAGTTCTTC	CASSQGPGYNEQFF
TRBV20-1	many	TRBJ1-2	TRBD1	TGCAGTGCCCGTACAGGGGAGATCTATGGCTACACCTTC	CSARTGEIYGYTF
TRBV20-1	many	TRBJ1-1	TRBD1	TGCAGTGCCTATGAGGACAGGGTGTCAGCTGAAGCTTTCTTT	CSAYEDRVSAEAFF
TRBV7-9	many	TRBJ1-3	.	TGTGCCAGCAGCTTAGTCCTGGGCCTGAACACCATATATTTT	CASSLVLGLNTIYF
TRBV20-1	medium-sized	TRBJ1-5	.	TGCAGTGCTAGAGAGTCGGCAGGAAATCAGCCCCAGCATTTT	CSARESAGNQPQHF
TRBV7-9	many	TRBJ2-6	.	TGTGCCAGCAGCTTACGTCGGAGGTCTGGGGCCAACGTCCTGACTTTC	CASSLRRRSGANVLTF
TRBV7-6	many	TRBJ1-3	.	TGTGCCAGCAGCCCGCTGGGCTCTGGAAACACCATATATTTT	CASSPLGSGNTIYF
TRBV29-1	many	TRBJ2-2	.	TGCAGCGTTGTATGGGGGCCAGCGAACACCGGGGAGCTGTTTTTT	CSVVWGPANTGELFF
TRBV25-1	many	TRBJ2-7	.	TGTGCCAGCAGTGAATATGCCGATATATCTCGAGAGGGACGTTGTTATTGGGACGAGCAGTACTTC	CASSEYADISREGRCYWDEQYF
TRBV12-5	many	TRBJ2-2	.	TGTGCTAGTGGCCGAGACAGCGGGGAGCTGTTTTTT	CASGRDSGELFF
TRBV28	few	TRBJ2-3	.	TGTGCCAGCAGTTCGCCTCCCGCAGGGCATACGCAGTATTTT	CASSSPPAGHTQYF
TRBV7-2	many	TRBJ2-3	.	TGTGCCAGCAAGTATTCCCAGGTCAGCACAGATACGCAGTATTTT	CASKYSQVSTDTQYF
TRBV12-3/TRBV12-4	few	TRBJ2-5	.	TGTGCCAGCAGTAACCAGGGAAACTGGGAGACCCAGTACTTC	CASSNQGNWETQYF
TRBV6-5	many	TRBJ2-7	.	TGTGTCAGCAGCAGACAGATCGGAAAGGTTGACGAGCAGTACTTC	CVSSRQIGKVDEQYF
TRBV12-3/TRBV12-4	many	TRBJ1-2	.	TGTGCCAGCAGTTTTGGGGGGCTCGGCTATGGCTACACCTTC	CASSFGGLGYGYTF